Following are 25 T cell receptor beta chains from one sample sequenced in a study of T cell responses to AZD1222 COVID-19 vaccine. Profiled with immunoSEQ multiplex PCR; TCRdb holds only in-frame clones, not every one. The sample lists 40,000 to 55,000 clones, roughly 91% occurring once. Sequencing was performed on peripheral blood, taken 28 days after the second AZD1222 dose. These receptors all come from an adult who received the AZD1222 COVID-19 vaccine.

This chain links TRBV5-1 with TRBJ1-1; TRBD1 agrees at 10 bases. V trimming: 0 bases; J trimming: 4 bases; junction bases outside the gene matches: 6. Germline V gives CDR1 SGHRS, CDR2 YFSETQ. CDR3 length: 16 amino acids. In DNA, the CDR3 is TGCGCCAGCAGCTTGGGACAGGGGGCGCAAGCCACTGAAGCTTTCTTT. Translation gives CASSLGQGAQATEAFF.

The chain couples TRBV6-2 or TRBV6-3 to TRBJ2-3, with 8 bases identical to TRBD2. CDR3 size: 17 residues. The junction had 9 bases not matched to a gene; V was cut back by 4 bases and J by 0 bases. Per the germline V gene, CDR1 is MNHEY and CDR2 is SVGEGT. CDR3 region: CASSWGVAGSSTDTQYF. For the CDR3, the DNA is TGTGCCAGCAGTTGGGGGGTAGCGGGATCTAGCACAGATACGCAGTATTTT.

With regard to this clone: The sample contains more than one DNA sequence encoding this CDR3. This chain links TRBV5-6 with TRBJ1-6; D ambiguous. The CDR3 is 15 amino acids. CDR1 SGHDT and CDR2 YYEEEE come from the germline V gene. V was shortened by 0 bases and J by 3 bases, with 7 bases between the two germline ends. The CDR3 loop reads CASSLGVSYNSPLHF. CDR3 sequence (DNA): TGTGCCAGCAGCTTGGGCGTTAGCTATAATTCACCCCTCCACTTT.

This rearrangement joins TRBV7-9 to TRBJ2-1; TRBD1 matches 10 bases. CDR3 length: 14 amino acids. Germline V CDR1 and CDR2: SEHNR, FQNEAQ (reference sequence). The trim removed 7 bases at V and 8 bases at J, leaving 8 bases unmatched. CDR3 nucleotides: TGTGCCAGCACCCCGGGACAGGGGTGGGATGAGCAGTTCTTC. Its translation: CASTPGQGWDEQFF.

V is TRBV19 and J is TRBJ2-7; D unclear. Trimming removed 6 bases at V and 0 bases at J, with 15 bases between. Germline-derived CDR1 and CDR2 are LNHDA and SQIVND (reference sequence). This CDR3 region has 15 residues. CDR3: CASRKQARSSYEQYF. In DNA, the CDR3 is TGTGCCAGTAGAAAGCAAGCTAGAAGCTCCTACGAGCAGTACTTC.

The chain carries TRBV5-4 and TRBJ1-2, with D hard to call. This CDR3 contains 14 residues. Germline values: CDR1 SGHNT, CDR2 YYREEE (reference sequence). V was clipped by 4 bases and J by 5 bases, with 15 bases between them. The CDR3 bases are TGTGCCAGCAGCCCGTGGCCCAGTAGTTATGGCTACACCTTC. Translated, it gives CASSPWPSSYGYTF. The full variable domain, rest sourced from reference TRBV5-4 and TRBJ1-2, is ETGVTQSPTHLIKTRGQQVTLRCSSQSGHNTVSWYQQALGQGPQFIFQYYREEENGRGNFPPRFSGLQFPNYSSELNVNALELDDSALYLCASSPWPSSYGYTFGSGTRLTVV.

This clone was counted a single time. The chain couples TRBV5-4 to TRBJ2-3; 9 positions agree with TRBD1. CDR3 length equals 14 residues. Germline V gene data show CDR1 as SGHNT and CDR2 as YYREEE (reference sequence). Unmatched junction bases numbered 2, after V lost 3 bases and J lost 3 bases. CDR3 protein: CASSWGQGTDTQYF. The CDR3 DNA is TGTGCCAGCAGCTGGGGACAGGGTACAGATACGCAGTATTTT.

The CDR3 DNA follows: TGTGCCAGCAGCTCCCTTGGGGGAGGGCGAAATCAGCCCCAGCATTTT. Its translation: CASSSLGGGRNQPQHF. This chain connects TRBV7-2 to TRBJ1-5, with D possibly being TRBD1 (5 bases). Germline CDR1 reads SGHTA; CDR2 reads FQGNSA. The CDR3 runs to 16 residues. V lost 4 bases and J lost 4, with 17 bases in between.

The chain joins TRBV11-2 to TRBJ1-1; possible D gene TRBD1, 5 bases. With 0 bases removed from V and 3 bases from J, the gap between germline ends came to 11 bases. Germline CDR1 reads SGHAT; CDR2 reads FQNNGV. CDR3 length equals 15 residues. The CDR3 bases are TGTGCCAGCAGCTTAGATCGGGACCGCTACACTGAAGCTTTCTTT. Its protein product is CASSLDRDRYTEAFF.

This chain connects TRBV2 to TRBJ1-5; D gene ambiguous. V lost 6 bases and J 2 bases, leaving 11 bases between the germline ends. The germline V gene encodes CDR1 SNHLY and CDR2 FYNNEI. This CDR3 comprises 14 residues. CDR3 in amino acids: CASSTYTGNQPQHF. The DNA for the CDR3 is TGTGCCAGCAGCACCTATACGGGCAATCAGCCCCAGCATTTT.

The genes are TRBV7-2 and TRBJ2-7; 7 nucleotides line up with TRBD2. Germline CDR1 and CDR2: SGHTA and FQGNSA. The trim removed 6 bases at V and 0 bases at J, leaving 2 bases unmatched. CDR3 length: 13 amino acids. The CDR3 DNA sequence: TGTGCCAGCAGTCGGGACTACTCCTACGAGCAGTACTTC. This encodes CASSRDYSYEQYF.

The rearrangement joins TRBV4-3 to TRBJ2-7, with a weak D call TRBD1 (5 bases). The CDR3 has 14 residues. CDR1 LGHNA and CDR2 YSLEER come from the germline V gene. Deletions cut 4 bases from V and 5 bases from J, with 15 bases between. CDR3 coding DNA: TGCGCCAGCAGCCCCGACTGGGGCGAGAACGAGCAGTACTTC. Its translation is CASSPDWGENEQYF.

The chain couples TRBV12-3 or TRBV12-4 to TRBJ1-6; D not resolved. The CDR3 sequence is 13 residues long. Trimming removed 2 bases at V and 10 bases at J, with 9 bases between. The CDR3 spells CASSLTSKSPLHF. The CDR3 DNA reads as TGTGCCAGCAGTTTAACGAGTAAGTCACCCCTCCACTTT.

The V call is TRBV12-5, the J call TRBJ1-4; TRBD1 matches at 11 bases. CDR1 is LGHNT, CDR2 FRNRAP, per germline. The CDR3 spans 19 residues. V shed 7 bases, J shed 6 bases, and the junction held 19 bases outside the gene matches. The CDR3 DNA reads TGTGCTAGTGTCACCCCGAAGGTGGACAGGGGGCGAGGTGATGAAAAACTGTTTTTT. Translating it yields CASVTPKVDRGRGDEKLFF.

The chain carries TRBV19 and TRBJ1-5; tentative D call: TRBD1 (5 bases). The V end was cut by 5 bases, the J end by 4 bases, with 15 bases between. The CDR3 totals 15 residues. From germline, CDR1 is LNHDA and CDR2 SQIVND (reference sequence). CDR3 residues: CASSPQGGANQPQHF. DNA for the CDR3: TGTGCCAGTAGTCCGCAGGGTGGCGCGAATCAGCCCCAGCATTTT.

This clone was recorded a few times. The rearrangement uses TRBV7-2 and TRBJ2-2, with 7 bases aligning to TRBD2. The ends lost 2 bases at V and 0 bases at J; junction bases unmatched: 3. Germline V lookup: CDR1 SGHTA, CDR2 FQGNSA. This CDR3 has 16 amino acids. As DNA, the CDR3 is TGTGCCAGCAGCTTATTCGGGGGGTCGAACACCGGGGAGCTGTTTTTT. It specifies CASSLFGGSNTGELFF. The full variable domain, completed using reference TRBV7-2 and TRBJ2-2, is GAGVSQSPSNKVTEKGKDVELRCDPISGHTALYWYRQSLGQGLEFLIYFQGNSAPDKSGLPSDRFSAERTGGSVSTLTIQRTQQEDSAVYLCASSLFGGSNTGELFFGEGSRLTVL.

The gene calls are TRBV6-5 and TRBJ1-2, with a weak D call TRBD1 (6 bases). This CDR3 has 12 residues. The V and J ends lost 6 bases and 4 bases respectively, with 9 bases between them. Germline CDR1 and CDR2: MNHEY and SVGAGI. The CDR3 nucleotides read TGTGCCAGCAGCCCCAGGGGCTATGGCTACACCTTC. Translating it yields CASSPRGYGYTF.

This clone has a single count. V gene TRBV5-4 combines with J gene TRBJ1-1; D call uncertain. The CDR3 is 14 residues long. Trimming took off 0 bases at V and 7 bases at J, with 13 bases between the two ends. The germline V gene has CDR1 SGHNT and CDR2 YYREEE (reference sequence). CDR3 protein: CASSLAGVHGEAFF. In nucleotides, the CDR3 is TGTGCCAGCAGCTTGGCCGGGGTTCACGGTGAAGCTTTCTTT.

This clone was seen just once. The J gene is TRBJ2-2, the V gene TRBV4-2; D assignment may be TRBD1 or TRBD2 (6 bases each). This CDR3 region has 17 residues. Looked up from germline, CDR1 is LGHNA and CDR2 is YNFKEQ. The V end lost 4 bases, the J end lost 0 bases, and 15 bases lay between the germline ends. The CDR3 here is CASSPLGGIPNTGELFF. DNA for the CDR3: TGTGCCAGCAGCCCCTTAGGGGGGATACCGAACACCGGGGAGCTGTTTTTT.

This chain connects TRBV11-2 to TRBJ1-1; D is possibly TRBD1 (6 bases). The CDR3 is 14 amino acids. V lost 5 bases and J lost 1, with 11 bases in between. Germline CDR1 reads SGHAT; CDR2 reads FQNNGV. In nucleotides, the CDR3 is TGTGCCAGCAGCCGAGGGGGGACGAACACTGAAGCTTTCTTT. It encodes CASSRGGTNTEAFF.

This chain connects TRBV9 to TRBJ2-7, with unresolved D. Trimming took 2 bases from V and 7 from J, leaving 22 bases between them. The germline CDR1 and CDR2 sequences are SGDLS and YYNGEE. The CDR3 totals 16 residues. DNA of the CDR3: TGTGCCAGCAGCGTTGCGATTGGGGTAGGGTTCGAAGAGCAGTACTTC. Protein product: CASSVAIGVGFEEQYF.

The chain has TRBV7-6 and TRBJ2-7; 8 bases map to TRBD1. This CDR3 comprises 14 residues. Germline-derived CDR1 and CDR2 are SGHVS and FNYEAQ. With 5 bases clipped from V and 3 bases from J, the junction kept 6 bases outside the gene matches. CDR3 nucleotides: TGTGCCAGCAGCCCCCAGGGGGCGGGCTACGAGCAGTACTTC. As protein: CASSPQGAGYEQYF.

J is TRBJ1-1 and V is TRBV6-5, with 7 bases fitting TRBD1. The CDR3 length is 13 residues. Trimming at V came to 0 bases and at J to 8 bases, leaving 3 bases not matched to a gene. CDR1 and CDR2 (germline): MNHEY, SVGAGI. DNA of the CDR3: TGTGCCAGCAGTTACTCGGCCAGGGGGGAAGCTTTCTTT. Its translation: CASSYSARGEAFF.

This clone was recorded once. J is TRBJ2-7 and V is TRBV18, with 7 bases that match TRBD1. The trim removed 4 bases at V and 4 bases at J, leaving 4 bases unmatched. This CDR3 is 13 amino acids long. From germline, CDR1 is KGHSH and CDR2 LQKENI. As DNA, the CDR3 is TGTGCCAGCTCACGGGGACAGAGTTACGAGCAGTACTTC. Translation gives CASSRGQSYEQYF.

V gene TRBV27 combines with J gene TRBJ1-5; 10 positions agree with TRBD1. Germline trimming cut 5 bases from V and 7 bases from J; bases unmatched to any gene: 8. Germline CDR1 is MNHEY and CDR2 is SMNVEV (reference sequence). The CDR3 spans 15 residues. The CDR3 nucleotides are TGTGCCAGCAGTCCGAGGACAGGGGGGTACCAGCCCCAGCATTTT. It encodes CASSPRTGGYQPQHF.